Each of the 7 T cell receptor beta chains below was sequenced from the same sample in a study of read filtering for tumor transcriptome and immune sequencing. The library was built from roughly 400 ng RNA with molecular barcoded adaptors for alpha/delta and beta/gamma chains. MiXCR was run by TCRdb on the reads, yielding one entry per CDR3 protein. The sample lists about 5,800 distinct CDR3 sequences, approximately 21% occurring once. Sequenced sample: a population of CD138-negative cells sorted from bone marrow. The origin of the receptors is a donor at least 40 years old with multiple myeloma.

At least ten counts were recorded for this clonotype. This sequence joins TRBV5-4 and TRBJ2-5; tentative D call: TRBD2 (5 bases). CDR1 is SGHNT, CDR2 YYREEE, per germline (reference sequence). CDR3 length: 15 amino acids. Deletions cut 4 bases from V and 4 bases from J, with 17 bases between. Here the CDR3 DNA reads TGTGCCAGCAGCCCCCGCGTCGCGCGGGCAGAGACCCAGTACTTC. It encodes CASSPRVARAETQYF.

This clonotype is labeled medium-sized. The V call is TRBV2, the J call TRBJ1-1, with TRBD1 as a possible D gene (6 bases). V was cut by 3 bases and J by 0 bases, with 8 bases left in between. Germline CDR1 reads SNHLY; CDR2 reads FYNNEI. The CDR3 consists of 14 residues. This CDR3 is CASSDGGLNTEAFF. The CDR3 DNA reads TGTGCCAGCAGTGACGGGGGCTTGAACACTGAAGCTTTCTTT.

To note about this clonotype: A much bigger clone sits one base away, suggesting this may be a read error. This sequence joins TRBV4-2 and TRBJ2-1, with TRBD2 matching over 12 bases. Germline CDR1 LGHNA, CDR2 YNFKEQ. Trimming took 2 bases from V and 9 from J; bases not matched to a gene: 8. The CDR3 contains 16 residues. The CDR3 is CASSQRLAGDYSEQFF. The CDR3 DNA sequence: TGTGCCAGCAGCCAAAGACTAGCGGGAGATTATAGTGAGCAGTTCTTC.

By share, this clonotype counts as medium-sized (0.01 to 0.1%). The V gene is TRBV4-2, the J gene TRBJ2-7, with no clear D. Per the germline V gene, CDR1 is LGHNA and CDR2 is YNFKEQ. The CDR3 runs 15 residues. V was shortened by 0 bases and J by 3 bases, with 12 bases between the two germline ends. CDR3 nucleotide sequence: TGTGCCAGCAGCCAAGAGAACTCCCCGGACTACGAGCAGTACTTC. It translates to CASSQENSPDYEQYF.

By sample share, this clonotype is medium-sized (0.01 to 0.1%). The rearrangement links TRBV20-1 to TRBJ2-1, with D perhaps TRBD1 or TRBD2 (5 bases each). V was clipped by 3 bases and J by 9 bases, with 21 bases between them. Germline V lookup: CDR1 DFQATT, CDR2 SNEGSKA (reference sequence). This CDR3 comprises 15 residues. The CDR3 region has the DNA TGCAGTGCTAGGGGGGTGCCCGCCTCGGTAGCTGAGCAGTTCTTC. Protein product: CSARGVPASVAEQFF.

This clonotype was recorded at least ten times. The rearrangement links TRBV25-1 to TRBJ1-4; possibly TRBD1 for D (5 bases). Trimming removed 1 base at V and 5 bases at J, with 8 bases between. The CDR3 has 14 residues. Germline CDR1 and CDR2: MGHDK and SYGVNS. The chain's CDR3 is CASSESQENEKLFF. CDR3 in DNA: TGTGCCAGCAGTGAATCACAGGAAAATGAAAAACTGTTTTTT.

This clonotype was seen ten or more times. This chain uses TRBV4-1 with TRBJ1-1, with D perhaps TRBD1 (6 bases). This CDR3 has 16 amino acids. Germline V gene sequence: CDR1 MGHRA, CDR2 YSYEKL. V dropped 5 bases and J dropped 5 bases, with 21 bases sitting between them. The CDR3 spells CASSTTPAGAGTEAFF. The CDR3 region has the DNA TGCGCCAGCAGCACTACCCCCGCGGGGGCGGGAACTGAAGCTTTCTTT.